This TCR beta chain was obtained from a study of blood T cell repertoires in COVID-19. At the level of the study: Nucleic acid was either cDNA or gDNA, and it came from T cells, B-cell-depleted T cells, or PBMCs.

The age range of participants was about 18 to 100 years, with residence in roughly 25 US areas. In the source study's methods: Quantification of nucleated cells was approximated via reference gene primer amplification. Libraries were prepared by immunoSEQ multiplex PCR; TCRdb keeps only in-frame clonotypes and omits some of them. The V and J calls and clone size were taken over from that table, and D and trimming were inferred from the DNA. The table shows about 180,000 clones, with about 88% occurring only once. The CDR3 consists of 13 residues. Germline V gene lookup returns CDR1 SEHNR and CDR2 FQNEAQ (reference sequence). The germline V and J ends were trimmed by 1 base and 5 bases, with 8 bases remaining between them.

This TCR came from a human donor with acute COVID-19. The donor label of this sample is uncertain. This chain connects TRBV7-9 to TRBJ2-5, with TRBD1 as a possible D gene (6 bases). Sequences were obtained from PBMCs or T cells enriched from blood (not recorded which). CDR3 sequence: CASSLGQAETQYF. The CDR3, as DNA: TGTGCCAGCAGCTTAGGACAGGCGGAGACCCAGTACTTC. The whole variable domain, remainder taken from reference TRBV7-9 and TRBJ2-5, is DTGVSQNPRHKITKRGQNVTFRCDPISEHNRLYWYRQTLGQGPEFLTYFQNEAQLEKSRLLSDRFSAERPKGSFSTLEIQRTEQGDSAMYLCASSLGQAETQYFGPGTRLLVL.